A selection of T cell receptor beta chains follows, all from one sample in a study of cytotoxic CD8 clonotypes in ibrutinib-treated CLL. Sequencing used immunoSEQ multiplex PCR; TCRdb keeps in-frame clones, though not all of them. The data contain roughly 300,000 clones, less than 85% of them singletons. The material sequenced was PBMCs, taken at disease progression, from a patient treated with ibrutinib. The receptors were sampled from a human donor with chronic lymphocytic leukemia. Both conserved end residues are part of each CDR3. Each record gives: D gene, J gene, clone size, V gene, CDR3 protein, CDR3 DNA. A D gene is named only where the DNA matches it firmly. Not every row has a clone size; where given, it reads once, few, many or a size class.

>TRBD1|TRBJ2-1|.|TRBV7-8
CASSFLQRGRQGPYNEQFF
TGTGCCAGCAGCTTCCTTCAAAGGGGACGACAGGGGCCCTACAATGAGCAGTTCTTC
>TRBD2|TRBJ2-2|once|TRBV5-6
CASSPGTSGRRSAGELFF
TGTGCCAGCAGCCCGGGGACTAGCGGGAGACGATCCGCCGGGGAGCTGTTTTTT
>.|TRBJ2-7|.|TRBV11-3
CASSYDGYEQYF
TGTGCCAGCAGCTACGACGGATACGAGCAGTACTTC
>.|TRBJ1-1|once|TRBV20-1
CSASRAFF
TGCAGTGCTAGTAGGGCTTTCTTT
>.|TRBJ2-7|.|TRBV2
CASTPAGRSTYEQYF
TGTGCCAGCACCCCAGCAGGGAGGTCGACATACGAGCAGTACTTC
>.|TRBJ1-6|.|TRBV27
CASSLGQRRYNSPLHF
TGTGCCAGCAGTTTAGGCCAGAGGAGGTATAATTCACCCCTCCACTTT
>.|TRBJ1-2|.|TRBV6-1
CASSQSGANYGYTF
TGTGCCAGCAGCCAAAGCGGGGCTAACTATGGCTACACCTTC
>.|TRBJ1-1|once|TRBV6-1
CASSEGRTEAFF
TGTGCCAGCAGTGAAGGGAGGACTGAAGCTTTCTTT
>TRBD1|TRBJ1-5|.|TRBV6-5
CASRPRQGARQPQHF
TGTGCCAGCAGGCCCCGTCAGGGGGCGCGGCAGCCCCAGCATTTT
>TRBD1|TRBJ2-7|.|TRBV9
CASSVGGGAAYEQYF
TGTGCCAGCAGCGTAGGAGGGGGCGCCGCCTACGAGCAGTACTTC
>TRBD1|TRBJ2-7|.|TRBV27
CASTQTGGYEQYF
TGTGCCAGCACCCAAACAGGGGGCTACGAGCAGTACTTC
>TRBD1|TRBJ1-1|few|TRBV6-5
CASSLDRGRNEAFF
TGTGCCAGCAGTTTAGACAGGGGGCGGAATGAAGCTTTCTTT
>TRBD2|TRBJ2-1|.|TRBV9
CASRGLAHEQFF
TGTGCCAGCAGAGGACTAGCCCATGAGCAGTTCTTC
>.|TRBJ2-2|few|TRBV29-1
CSVEQGRTGELFF
TGCAGCGTTGAACAGGGGCGCACCGGGGAGCTGTTTTTT
>TRBD1|TRBJ2-1|.|TRBV11-3
CASSSRTGEFRDEQFF
TGTGCCAGCAGCTCAAGGACAGGGGAGTTTAGGGATGAGCAGTTCTTC
>.|TRBJ1-6|.|TRBV9
CASSPAPEDRRKSPLHF
TGTGCCAGCAGCCCGGCGCCAGAAGACAGAAGAAAATCACCCCTCCACTTT
>TRBD2|TRBJ2-1|.|TRBV18
CASSPTLIREAYNEQFF
TGTGCCAGCTCACCAACCCTAATCCGGGAGGCCTACAATGAGCAGTTCTTC
>TRBD2|TRBJ2-2|.|TRBV9
CASSGTSGSLAGELFF
TGTGCCAGCAGCGGGACTAGCGGGAGTCTAGCCGGGGAGCTGTTTTTT
>.|TRBJ2-5|.|TRBV7-6
CASSLLGGAQETQYF
TGTGCCAGCAGCTTATTGGGCGGAGCCCAAGAGACCCAGTACTTC
>.|TRBJ1-2|.|TRBV6-6
CASRVNYGYTF
TGTGCCAGCAGGGTTAACTATGGCTACACCTTC
>.|TRBJ2-1|.|TRBV7-2
CASSLEMYNEQFF
TGTGCCAGCAGCTTAGAGATGTACAATGAGCAGTTCTTC
>TRBD2|TRBJ2-7|.|TRBV19
CASSTTLAGGYEQYF
TGTGCCAGTAGTACCACGCTAGCGGGAGGTTACGAGCAGTACTTC
>.|TRBJ1-2|.|TRBV6-5
CASSYSTRSGYTF
TGTGCCAGCAGTTACTCGACCCGTTCCGGCTACACCTTC
>.|TRBJ2-7|.|TRBV11-2
CASSQGQLSEQYF
TGTGCCAGCAGCCAGGGACAACTCAGCGAGCAGTACTTC
>.|TRBJ1-2|.|TRBV29-1
CSVEGTYRAANYGYTF
TGCAGCGTTGAAGGGACCTATAGGGCTGCTAACTATGGCTACACCTTC
>.|TRBJ2-3|.|TRBV14
CASFLLAAPEDTQYF
TGTGCCAGCTTTCTTTTGGCGGCGCCCGAAGATACGCAGTATTTT
>.|TRBJ2-5|.|TRBV15
CATSRVGDQETQYF
TGTGCCACCAGCAGAGTGGGCGACCAAGAGACCCAGTACTTC
>TRBD2|TRBJ2-7|.|TRBV5-5
CASSKTGVGLADMSYEQYF
TGTGCCAGCAGCAAGACAGGGGTAGGACTAGCGGATATGTCCTACGAGCAGTACTTC
>.|TRBJ1-6|.|TRBV5-1
CATYPGGSYNSPLHF
TGCGCCACCTACCCCGGCGGCTCCTATAATTCACCCCTCCACTTT
>.|TRBJ2-4|.|TRBV6-5
CASSHVGKKNIQYF
TGTGCCAGCAGCCACGTGGGGAAGAAAAACATTCAGTACTTC
>.|TRBJ2-3|.|TRBV20-1
CSARGKDTQYF
TGCAGTGCTAGGGGGAAAGATACGCAGTATTTT
>TRBD2|TRBJ2-2|once|TRBV7-3
CASSLGASGLNTGELFF
TGTGCCAGCAGCTTAGGGGCTAGCGGACTCAATACCGGGGAGCTGTTTTTT
>TRBD1|TRBJ2-7|.|TRBV19
CASSTTGGAVYEQYF
TGTGCCAGTAGTACAACAGGGGGCGCGGTCTACGAGCAGTACTTC
>.|TRBJ2-3|.|TRBV6-1
CASSERGGGGTQYF
TGTGCCAGCAGTGAACGGGGAGGGGGCGGTACGCAGTATTTT
>TRBD2|TRBJ2-3|.|TRBV13
CASSLGIATSGGLWAPDTQYF
TGTGCCAGCAGCTTAGGCATAGCGACTAGCGGGGGGCTTTGGGCCCCAGATACGCAGTATTTT
>.|TRBJ2-3|.|TRBV5-1
CASSSLATDTQYF
TGCGCCAGCAGCTCACTAGCCACAGATACGCAGTATTTT
>.|TRBJ2-7|.|TRBV7-8
CASSFVGTSYEQYF
TGTGCCAGCAGCTTCGTGGGAACCTCCTACGAGCAGTACTTC
>.|TRBJ1-4|.|TRBV2
CASRRTAGNEKLFF
TGTGCCAGCAGGAGGACGGCAGGGAATGAAAAACTGTTTTTT
>TRBD1|TRBJ2-7|.|TRBV25-1
CASSLGTGGGYEQYF
TGTGCCAGCAGTCTCGGGACAGGGGGCGGCTACGAGCAGTACTTC
>.|TRBJ1-6|.|TRBV19
CASSIVGTTPRSPLHF
TGTGCCAGTAGTATAGTGGGGACAACTCCTCGGTCACCCCTCCACTTT
>TRBD1|TRBJ2-7|.|TRBV27
CASSRTGGSHEQYF
TGTGCCAGCAGTCGGACAGGGGGCAGCCACGAGCAGTACTTC
>.|TRBJ1-5|.|TRBV4-1
CASSSREFSNQPQHF
TGCGCCAGCAGCTCCAGGGAGTTTAGCAATCAGCCCCAGCATTTT
>.|TRBJ1-5|.|TRBV5-5
CASSTGLRVAQHF
TGTGCCAGCAGTACAGGTCTTCGGGTGGCCCAGCATTTT
>.|TRBJ2-7|once|TRBV5-6
CASSLRARFTASYEQYF
TGTGCCAGCAGCTTGAGAGCTCGATTTACTGCCTCCTACGAGCAGTACTTC
>TRBD2|TRBJ2-7|once|TRBV7-2
CASSLGRGGLAGGGYEQYF
TGTGCCAGCAGCTTAGGACGGGGCGGACTAGCGGGGGGCGGTTACGAGCAGTACTTC
>.|TRBJ2-4|.|TRBV6-1
CASRGPYVAKNIQYF
TGTGCCAGCAGGGGGCCTTATGTAGCCAAAAACATTCAGTACTTC